Listed here is a single T cell receptor beta chain. Cohort assignment relied on participant-reported clinical history. All recovered Cohort 3 donors got two negative PCRs, got clearance, or saw symptom resolution. This sample was included in a study of blood T cell repertoires in COVID-19. Looking at the study overall: T cells, B-cell-depleted T cells, or PBMCs provided the cDNA or gDNA that served as material.

V was clipped by 1 base and J by 0 bases, with 10 bases between them. The V gene's germline CDR1 is SGHVS and CDR2 FQNEAQ. The CDR3 length is 16 residues. Study processing details: Estimated nucleated cell counts came from reference gene primer amplification. Generated by immunoSEQ multiplex PCR, the TCRdb table keeps only in-frame clones and is missing some. V, J and clone size reflect that table, while D and trimming were determined from the DNA. The data show more than 200,000 clones, with approximately 90% seen just once and over 4% held by the top ten. Sequencing input: PBMCs or T cells enriched from blood (not recorded which). The rearrangement links TRBV7-8 to TRBJ1-5, with a tentative D call TRBD1 (5 bases). The receptor was isolated from a woman in her twenties or thirties who had recovered from COVID-19. CDR3 protein: CASSLGPGHSNQPQHF. CDR3 nucleotide sequence: TGTGCCAGCAGCTTAGGCCCAGGGCATAGCAATCAGCCCCAGCATTTT.